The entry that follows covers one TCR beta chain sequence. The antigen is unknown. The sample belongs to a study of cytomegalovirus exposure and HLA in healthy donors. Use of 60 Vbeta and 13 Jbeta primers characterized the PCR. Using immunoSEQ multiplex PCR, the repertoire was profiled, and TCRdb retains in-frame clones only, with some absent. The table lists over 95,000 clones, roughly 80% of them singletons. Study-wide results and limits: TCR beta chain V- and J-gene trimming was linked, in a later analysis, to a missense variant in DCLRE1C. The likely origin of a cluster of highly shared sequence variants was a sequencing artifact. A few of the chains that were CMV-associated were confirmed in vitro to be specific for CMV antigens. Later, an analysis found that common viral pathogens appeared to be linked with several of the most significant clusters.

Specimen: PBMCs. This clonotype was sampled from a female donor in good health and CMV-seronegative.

CDR3 nucleotide sequence: TGTGCCAGCAGCTTACGGCCAGGCTCCGTCAATCAGCCCCAGCATTTT. This encodes CASSLRPGSVNQPQHF. The V gene is TRBV7-2, the J gene TRBJ1-5; D unclear. Germline V gives CDR1 SGHTA, CDR2 FQGNSA. The CDR3 length is 16 residues. Trimming left V 2 bases short and J 3 bases short, with 14 bases between.